The present T cell receptor beta chain was sequenced within a study of cytomegalovirus exposure and HLA in healthy donors. Study-wide results and caveats: Accurate HLA-A and HLA-B prediction from TCR beta sequences was reported for most subjects.

Germline assignment: CDR1 SEHNR and CDR2 FQNEAQ (reference sequence). The germline V and J ends were trimmed by 1 base and 6 bases, with 16 bases remaining between them. This CDR3 region has 16 residues. About this clone: The antigen is undetermined.

Each donor's status was that of a healthy bone marrow donor. The PCR was carried out with 60 Vbeta primers and 13 Jbeta primers. Assay used: immunoSEQ multiplex PCR; TCRdb lists only in-frame clones, some missing. The top ten clones hold 1.9% of a sample with under 200,000 clones, around 75% of them seen once. This chain links TRBV7-9 with TRBJ1-5; tentatively, D is TRBD1 (6 bases). The sample was PBMCs. The TCR comes from a human donor in good health. The CDR3 region is CASSLDGGGIGQPQHF. CDR3 nucleotide sequence: TGTGCCAGCAGCTTAGATGGGGGGGGCATAGGTCAGCCCCAGCATTTT.